The rows below give T cell receptor beta chains drawn from one sample of a study of blood T cells in healthy people across ages. Each CDR3 protein is one row after TCRdb ran MiXCR on the 5' RACE reads. The data contain 1.8 million or so distinct CDR3 sequences, roughly two fifths of them singletons. The specimen sequenced was blood. The receptor set was obtained from a human donor in good health. CDR3s include the opening cysteine and the closing phenylalanine or tryptophan. Fields, in order: clone size, V gene, D gene, J gene, CDR3 DNA, CDR3 protein. D genes are given only for firm matches. The listing skips clone size in some rows; elsewhere it reads once, few, many or a size class.

-,TRBV20-1,-,TRBJ2-5,TGCAGTGCTAGAGAAGACCGCCACCAAGAGACCCAGTACTTC,CSAREDRHQETQYF
-,TRBV12-3/TRBV12-4,-,TRBJ1-2,TGTGCCAGCAGTTTCGTCAGGGAGGGTGGCTACACCTTC,CASSFVREGGYTF
-,TRBV13,-,TRBJ2-7,TGTGCCAGCAGCTCGAGTCCACAGGGTTCCTACCCCTACGAGCAGTACTTC,CASSSSPQGSYPYEQYF
few,TRBV30,TRBD1,TRBJ1-2,TGTGCCTTCCAACAGGGGGCGAACTATGGCTACACCTTC,CAFQQGANYGYTF
-,TRBV28,-,TRBJ1-1,TGTGCCAGCAGTTCCCCAGGGTCCCCTGAAGCTTTCTTT,CASSSPGSPEAFF
-,TRBV12-3/TRBV12-4,-,TRBJ1-5,TGTGCCAGCACCCATGGACAGCATAGCAATCAGCCCCAGCATTTT,CASTHGQHSNQPQHF
few,TRBV9,-,TRBJ2-3,TGTGCCAGCAGCCCTCACCCGAGGTCAACTAGCACAGATACGCAGTATTTT,CASSPHPRSTSTDTQYF
-,TRBV20-1,-,TRBJ2-4,TGCAGTGCTAGTGGGCCCGGGAGCGGCGGGAAAAACATTCAGTACTTC,CSASGPGSGGKNIQYF
-,TRBV18,-,TRBJ2-3,TGTGCCAGCTCACCAAAGTCCGAGAGCACAGATACGCAGTATTTT,CASSPKSESTDTQYF
-,TRBV5-1,-,TRBJ2-7,TGCGCCAGCAGCTCCATGTATAACAGGGAAGCGGGCGAGCAGTACTTC,CASSSMYNREAGEQYF
-,TRBV12-3/TRBV12-4,TRBD1,TRBJ1-2,TGTGCCAGCAGTTTCGGCAGGGGGCCCTATGGCTACACCTTC,CASSFGRGPYGYTF
-,TRBV7-2,-,TRBJ2-7,TGTGCCAGCAGCCTCCCTGGCGAACAGTACTTC,CASSLPGEQYF
many,TRBV7-2,-,TRBJ2-7,TGTGCCAGCAGCTTGAGCCGTGGGGAGCAGTACTTC,CASSLSRGEQYF
-,TRBV15,TRBD1,TRBJ1-2,TGTGCCACCAGCCATCCGGGACAGAACTATGGCTACACCTTC,CATSHPGQNYGYTF
few,TRBV7-9,TRBD1,TRBJ1-1,TGTGCCAGCGGAGACAGGGGCGGTACCGAAGCTTTCTTT,CASGDRGGTEAFF
-,TRBV28,-,TRBJ2-1,TGTGCCAGCAGAGAGATGGGGGCCGTTAATGAGCAGTTCTTC,CASREMGAVNEQFF
-,TRBV27,TRBD2,TRBJ2-7,TGTGCCAGCAGTCTCTCCGGACTAGCGGGGGGCCTGCAAAGCTCCTACAATGAGCAGTACTTC,CASSLSGLAGGLQSSYNEQYF
-,TRBV10-3,-,TRBJ2-5,TGTGCCATCAGTGAGTCCGGCAGCGAAGAGACCCAGTACTTC,CAISESGSEETQYF
-,TRBV7-3,-,TRBJ2-1,TGTGCCAGCAGCTCCGGGGCTCGCGATGAGCAGTTCTTC,CASSSGARDEQFF
few,TRBV2,TRBD1,TRBJ1-2,TGTGCCAGCAGTGATTCTTTTCTATACCAAAGCCAGACAGGGCAAAGGAGTGGCTACACCTTC,CASSDSFLYQSQTGQRSGYTF
-,TRBV7-3,-,TRBJ1-3,TGTGCCAGCAGCCCGAGGCGTTGGGATAGGAGGGAGTGCGGAAACACCATATATTTT,CASSPRRWDRRECGNTIYF
few,TRBV18,TRBD1,TRBJ1-5,TGTGCCAGCTCACCAGGGACAGTTCGCAATCAGCCCCAGCATTTT,CASSPGTVRNQPQHF
-,TRBV12-3/TRBV12-4,-,TRBJ1-3,TGTGCCAGCAGAACACGCCCAGGCTCTGGAAACACCATATATTTT,CASRTRPGSGNTIYF
-,TRBV5-1,TRBD1,TRBJ2-5,TGCGCCAGCAGCCCGTTGACAGGGATTGAAGAGACCCAGTACTTC,CASSPLTGIEETQYF
-,TRBV6-2/TRBV6-3,TRBD2,TRBJ2-1,TGTGCCAGTGGACTAGCGGTATACAATGAGCAGTTCTTC,CASGLAVYNEQFF
few,TRBV7-9,-,TRBJ1-6,TGTGCCAGCAGCCTTCCGGGAGGGTCATCACCCCTCCACTTT,CASSLPGGSSPLHF
few,TRBV10-3,-,TRBJ2-5,TGTGCCATCAGTGCGGCGACGGAGGCGGAGACCCAGTACTTC,CAISAATEAETQYF
-,TRBV12-3/TRBV12-4,-,TRBJ2-3,TGTGCCAGCAGGCCTACAGGATCTAGCACAGATACGCAGTATTTT,CASRPTGSSTDTQYF
-,TRBV29-1,-,TRBJ2-1,TGCAGCGTTGAAGACGGTTTTCTTTCTGGTGAGCGGTTCTTC,CSVEDGFLSGERFF
few,TRBV19,TRBD1,TRBJ2-7,TGTGCCAGTAGTGGAAAGGACAGGGGCTACGAGCAGTACTTC,CASSGKDRGYEQYF
-,TRBV30,-,TRBJ2-7,TGTGCCTGCCTGGGCTCCTCCTACGAGCAGTACTTC,CACLGSSYEQYF
many,TRBV7-2,-,TRBJ2-5,TGTGCCAGCAGCTTAAGAGGGTCCGAGACCCAGTACTTC,CASSLRGSETQYF
-,TRBV10-2,-,TRBJ2-5,TGCGCCAGCAGTGAGACGGGAGTAGGGGTGCAGTACTTC,CASSETGVGVQYF
-,TRBV6-1,-,TRBJ1-2,TGTGCCAGCAGGCGTCTGGGGGATGGCTACACCTTC,CASRRLGDGYTF
few,TRBV3-1,-,TRBJ2-5,TGTGCCAGCAGCCAAGTGGGCAGGGGCCAAGAGACCCAGTACTTC,CASSQVGRGQETQYF
few,TRBV28,TRBD2,TRBJ2-1,TGTGCCAGCAGTTACCGACTAGCCCAGAGCTCCTACAATGAGCAGTTCTTC,CASSYRLAQSSYNEQFF
-,TRBV6-2/TRBV6-3,TRBD2,TRBJ2-5,TGTGCCAGCAACAGTCCCTTAGTCTCCCAAGCGGGGGACCAAGAGACCCAGTACTTC,CASNSPLVSQAGDQETQYF
-,TRBV5-4,TRBD1,TRBJ1-4,TGTGCCAGCAGCTTGGGGGCGACAGGGGGTGAGGAAAAACTGTTTTTT,CASSLGATGGEEKLFF
many,TRBV7-2,-,TRBJ1-2,TGTGCCAGCAGTTATGGTGGATCATCCTATGGCTACACCTTC,CASSYGGSSYGYTF
-,TRBV20-1,TRBD1,TRBJ2-3,TGCAGCCCTCAAAAGACAGGGGTAGCAGATACGCGGTATTTT,CSPQKTGVADTRYF
-,TRBV2,-,TRBJ1-2,TGTGCCAGCACCGGCAGCAGGGGAAACTATGGCTACACCTTC,CASTGSRGNYGYTF
-,TRBV4-1,-,TRBJ1-1,TGCGCCAGCAGCCAAGATGTGGGGAACACTGAAGCTTTCTTT,CASSQDVGNTEAFF
few,TRBV5-1,TRBD1,TRBJ2-7,TGTGCCAGCAGCTTAGGGGACAGGGGAAACGAGCAGTACTTC,CASSLGDRGNEQYF
-,TRBV5-1,-,TRBJ2-1,TGCGCCAGCAGCCGCGGGACTCGCGGAAATTCCTACAATGAGCAGTTCTTC,CASSRGTRGNSYNEQFF
-,TRBV29-1,-,TRBJ1-5,TGCAGCGTCCAACCGGGCACAGGTTGGAATCAGCCCCAGCATTTT,CSVQPGTGWNQPQHF
-,TRBV12-3/TRBV12-4,TRBD2,TRBJ2-1,TGTGCCAGCAGCGGGGGACTAGCGAGTAATGAGCAGTTCTTC,CASSGGLASNEQFF
-,TRBV12-3/TRBV12-4,TRBD1,TRBJ1-5,TGTGCCAGCAGCGACAGGGTCGATCAGCCCCAGCATTTT,CASSDRVDQPQHF
few,TRBV28,TRBD1,TRBJ2-3,TGTGCCAGCAGACTCGAACGGGACAGGGGGGCAGATACGCAGTATTTT,CASRLERDRGADTQYF